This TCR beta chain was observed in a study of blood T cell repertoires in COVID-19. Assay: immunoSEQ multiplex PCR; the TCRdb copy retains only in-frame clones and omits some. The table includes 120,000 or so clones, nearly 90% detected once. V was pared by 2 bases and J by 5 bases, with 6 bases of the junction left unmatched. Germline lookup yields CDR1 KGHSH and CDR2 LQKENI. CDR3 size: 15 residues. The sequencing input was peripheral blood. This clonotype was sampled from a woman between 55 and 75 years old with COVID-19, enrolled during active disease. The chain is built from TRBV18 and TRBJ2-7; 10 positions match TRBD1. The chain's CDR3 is CASSPAGTGAHEQYF. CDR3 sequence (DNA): TGTGCCAGCTCACCAGCCGGGACAGGGGCCCACGAGCAGTACTTC.